Sequencing of this T cell receptor (beta chain) was carried out in a study of T-cell memory formation after mild COVID-19. Study-level information: Among the donors, TCR clusters were largely specific to each donor. General study results and limits: Shrinking CD4+ clones resided mostly in CM and EM, and CD8+ ones in EMRA.

A remark on this clonotype: What it binds is not known.

Trimming shortened V by 5 bases and J by 4 bases, and 17 bases separated the two germline ends. The CDR3 is 15 residues long. Germline V gene lookup returns CDR1 SGHAT and CDR2 FQNNGV. With constant-segment primers, 5'RACE yielded cDNA libraries of TCR alpha and TCR beta that carried sample barcodes and UMIs. TCRdb redid the calling of the 5' RACE reads with MiXCR, one entry per CDR3 protein. Here the sample spans under 650,000 distinct CDR3 sequences, 15% to 20% being singletons. The chain carries TRBV11-2 and TRBJ1-1; D unresolved. The source is an adult woman who had mild COVID-19 (a few samples of this study predate the infection). Cell type and time point are not known. Sequences were obtained from PBMCs or a T cell subset sorted from them (not recorded which). DNA of the CDR3: TGTGCCAGCAGCCCAAGACTCGGGTCGGCCACTGAAGCTTTCTTT. Its translation: CASSPRLGSATEAFF. The whole variable domain, filled in from reference TRBV11-2 and TRBJ1-1, reads EAGVAQSPRYKIIEKRQSVAFWCNPISGHATLYWYQQILGQGPKLLIQFQNNGVVDDSQLPKDRFSAERLKGVDSTLKIQPAKLEDSAVYLCASSPRLGSATEAFFGQGTRLTVV.